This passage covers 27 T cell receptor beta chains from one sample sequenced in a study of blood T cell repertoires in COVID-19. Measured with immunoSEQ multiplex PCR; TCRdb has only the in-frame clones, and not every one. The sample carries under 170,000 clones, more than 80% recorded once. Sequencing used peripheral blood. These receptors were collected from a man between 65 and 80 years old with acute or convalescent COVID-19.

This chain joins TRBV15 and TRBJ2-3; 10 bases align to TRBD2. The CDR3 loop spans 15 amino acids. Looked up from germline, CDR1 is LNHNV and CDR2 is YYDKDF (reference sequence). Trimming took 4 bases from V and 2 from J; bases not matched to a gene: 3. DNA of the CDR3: TGTGCCACCAGCACCCTAGCGGGAGCCACAGATACGCAGTATTTT. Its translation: CATSTLAGATDTQYF.

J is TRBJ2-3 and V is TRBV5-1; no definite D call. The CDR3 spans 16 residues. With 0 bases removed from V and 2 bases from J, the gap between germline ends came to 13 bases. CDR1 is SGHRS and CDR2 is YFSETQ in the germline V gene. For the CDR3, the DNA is TGCGCCAGCAGCTTGGAACTCCGCCCGCACACAGATACGCAGTATTTT. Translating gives CASSLELRPHTDTQYF.

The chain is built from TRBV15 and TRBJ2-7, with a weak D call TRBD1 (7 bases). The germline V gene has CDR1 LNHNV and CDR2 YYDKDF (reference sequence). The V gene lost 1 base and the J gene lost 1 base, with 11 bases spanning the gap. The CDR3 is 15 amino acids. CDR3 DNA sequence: TGTGCCACCAGCAGAGTGCAGGGGGGTTCCTACGAGCAGTACTTC. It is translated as CATSRVQGGSYEQYF.

The CDR3 DNA follows: TGCAGTGCTAGTAGAGGACAGTGGAACACTGAAGCTTTCTTT. Protein: CSASRGQWNTEAFF. The chain couples TRBV20-1 to TRBJ1-1, with D possibly matching TRBD1 (6 bases). Trimming took off 3 bases at V and 1 base at J, with 12 bases between the two ends. The CDR3 has 14 residues. The germline CDR1 and CDR2 sequences are DFQATT and SNEGSKA (reference sequence).

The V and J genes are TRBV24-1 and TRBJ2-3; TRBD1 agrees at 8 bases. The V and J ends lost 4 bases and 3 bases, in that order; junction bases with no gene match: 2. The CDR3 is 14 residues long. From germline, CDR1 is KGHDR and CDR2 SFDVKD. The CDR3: CATSEWTGTDTQYF. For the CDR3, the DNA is TGTGCCACCAGTGAGTGGACAGGGACAGATACGCAGTATTTT.

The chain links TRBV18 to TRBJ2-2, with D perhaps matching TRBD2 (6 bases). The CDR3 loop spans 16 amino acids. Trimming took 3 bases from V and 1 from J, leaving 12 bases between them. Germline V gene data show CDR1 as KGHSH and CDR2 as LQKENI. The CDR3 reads CASSPRTGVNTGELFF. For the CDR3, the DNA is TGTGCCAGCTCACCCCGGACGGGGGTGAACACCGGGGAGCTGTTTTTT.

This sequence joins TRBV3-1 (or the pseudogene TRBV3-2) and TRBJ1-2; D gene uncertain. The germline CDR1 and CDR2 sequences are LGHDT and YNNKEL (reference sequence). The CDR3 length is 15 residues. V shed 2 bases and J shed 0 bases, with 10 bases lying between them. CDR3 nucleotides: TGTGCCAGCAGCCAAAGCGGGTCGCCTAACTATGGCTACACCTTC. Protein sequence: CASSQSGSPNYGYTF.

CDR3 DNA sequence: TGCAGTGCTAGTCGGTTCACCGGGGAGCTGTTTTTT. This encodes CSASRFTGELFF. The chain joins TRBV20-1 to TRBJ2-2; D unresolved. This CDR3 is built from 12 residues. Trimming stripped 3 bases from V and 4 bases from J, with 6 bases between. CDR1 and CDR2 from the germline V gene are DFQATT and SNEGSKA (reference sequence).

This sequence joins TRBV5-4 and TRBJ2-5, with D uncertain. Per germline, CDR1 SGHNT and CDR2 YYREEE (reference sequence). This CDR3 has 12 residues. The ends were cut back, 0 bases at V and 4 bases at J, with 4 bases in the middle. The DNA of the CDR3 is TGTGCCAGCAGCTTGGGGGCAGAGACCCAGTACTTC. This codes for CASSLGAETQYF.

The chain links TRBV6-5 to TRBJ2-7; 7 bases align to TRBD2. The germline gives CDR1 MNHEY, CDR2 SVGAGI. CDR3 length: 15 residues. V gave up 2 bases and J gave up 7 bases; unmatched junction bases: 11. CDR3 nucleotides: TGTGCCAGCAGTTACAGAACTAGCGCCGGTTGGGAGCAGTACTTC. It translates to CASSYRTSAGWEQYF.

This CDR3 is CASRKTSGAQETQYF. As DNA, the CDR3 is TGCGCCAGCAGAAAGACTAGCGGGGCTCAAGAGACCCAGTACTTC. The chain carries TRBV5-1 and TRBJ2-5; 11 nucleotides agree with TRBD2. Germline values: CDR1 SGHRS, CDR2 YFSETQ. The CDR3 runs 15 residues. J gave up 2 bases and V 5 bases, and 5 bases lay outside the gene matches. The complete variable domain, with remaining parts taken from reference TRBV5-1 and TRBJ2-5, reads KAGVTQTPRYLIKTRGQQVTLSCSPISGHRSVSWYQQTPGQGLQFLFEYFSETQRNKGNFPGRFSGRQFSNSRSEMNVSTLELGDSALYLCASRKTSGAQETQYFGPGTRLLVL.

CDR3 protein: CASSPESGLSEKLFF. CDR3 DNA: TGTGCCAGCTCACCTGAGTCAGGTCTATCTGAAAAACTGTTTTTT. This chain joins TRBV18 and TRBJ1-4; D not certain. Germline V gene sequence: CDR1 KGHSH, CDR2 LQKENI. The CDR3 covers 15 residues. The germline V and J ends were trimmed by 3 bases and 7 bases, with 15 bases remaining between them.

The CDR3, as DNA: TGTGCCAGCTCCCCTCCCTCCGGGACAGGGAACTCCGAGCAGTACTTC. Translation: CASSPPSGTGNSEQYF. This chain joins TRBV18 and TRBJ2-7; 9 bases fit TRBD1. CDR3 length: 16 residues. The junction had 15 bases not matched to a gene; V was cut back by 6 bases and J by 6 bases. Germline values: CDR1 KGHSH, CDR2 LQKENI.

CDR3 bases: TGTGCCAGCAGCTTGGACAAATTTTCACCCCTCCACTTT. It encodes CASSLDKFSPLHF. The rearrangement links TRBV5-6 to TRBJ1-6; D is undetermined. Germline assignment: CDR1 SGHDT and CDR2 YYEEEE. The CDR3 totals 13 residues. V gave up 0 bases and J gave up 9 bases, with 7 bases separating them.

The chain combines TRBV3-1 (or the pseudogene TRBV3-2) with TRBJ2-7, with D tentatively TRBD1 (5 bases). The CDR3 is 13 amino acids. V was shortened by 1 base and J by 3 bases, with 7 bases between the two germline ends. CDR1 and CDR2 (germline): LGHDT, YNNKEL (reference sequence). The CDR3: CASSQGRDYEQYF. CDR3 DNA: TGTGCCAGCAGCCAAGGCAGGGACTACGAGCAGTACTTC.

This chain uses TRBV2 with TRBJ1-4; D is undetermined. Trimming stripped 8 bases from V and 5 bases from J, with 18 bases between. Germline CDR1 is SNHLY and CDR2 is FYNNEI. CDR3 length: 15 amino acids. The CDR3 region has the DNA TGTGCCAGCGAACGGGTCCCTCTAGAAAATGAAAAACTGTTTTTT. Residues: CASERVPLENEKLFF.

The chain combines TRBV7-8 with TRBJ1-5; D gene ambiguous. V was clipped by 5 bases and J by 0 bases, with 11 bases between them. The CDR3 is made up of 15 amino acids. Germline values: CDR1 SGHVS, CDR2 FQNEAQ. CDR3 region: CASSPSEVSNQPQHF. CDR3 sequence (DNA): TGTGCCAGCAGCCCCAGTGAGGTTAGCAATCAGCCCCAGCATTTT.

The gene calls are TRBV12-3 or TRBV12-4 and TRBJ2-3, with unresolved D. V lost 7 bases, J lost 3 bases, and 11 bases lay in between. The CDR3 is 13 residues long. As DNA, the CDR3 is TGTGCCAGCAACATGCAGAGGACAGATACGCAGTATTTT. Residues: CASNMQRTDTQYF.

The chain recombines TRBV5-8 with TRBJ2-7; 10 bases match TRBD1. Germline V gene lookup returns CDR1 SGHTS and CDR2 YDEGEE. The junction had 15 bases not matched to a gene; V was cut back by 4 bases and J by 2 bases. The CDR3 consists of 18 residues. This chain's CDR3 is CASSPRAIAGQGTYEQYF. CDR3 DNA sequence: TGTGCCAGCAGCCCCAGGGCGATAGCGGGACAGGGGACCTACGAGCAGTACTTC.

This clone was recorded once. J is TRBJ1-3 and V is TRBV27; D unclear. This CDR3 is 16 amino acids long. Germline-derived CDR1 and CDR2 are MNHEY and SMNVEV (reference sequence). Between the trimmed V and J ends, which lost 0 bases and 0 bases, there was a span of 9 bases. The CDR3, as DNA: TGTGCCAGCAGTTTATCTTCCGGGAGCTCTGGAAACACCATATATTTT. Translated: CASSLSSGSSGNTIYF.

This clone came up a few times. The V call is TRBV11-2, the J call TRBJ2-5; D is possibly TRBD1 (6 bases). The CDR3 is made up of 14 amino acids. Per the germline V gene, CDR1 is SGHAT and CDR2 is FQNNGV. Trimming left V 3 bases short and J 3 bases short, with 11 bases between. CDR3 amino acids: CASSFGAGEETQYF. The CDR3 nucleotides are TGTGCCAGCAGCTTCGGGGCAGGGGAAGAGACCCAGTACTTC.

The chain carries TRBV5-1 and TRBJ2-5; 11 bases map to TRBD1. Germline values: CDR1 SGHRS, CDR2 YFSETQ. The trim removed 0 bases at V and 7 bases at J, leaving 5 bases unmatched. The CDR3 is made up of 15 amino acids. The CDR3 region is CASSLGTGGIGTQYF. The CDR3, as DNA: TGCGCCAGCAGCTTGGGGACAGGGGGCATTGGGACCCAGTACTTC. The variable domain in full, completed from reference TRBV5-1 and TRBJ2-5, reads KAGVTQTPRYLIKTRGQQVTLSCSPISGHRSVSWYQQTPGQGLQFLFEYFSETQRNKGNFPGRFSGRQFSNSRSEMNVSTLELGDSALYLCASSLGTGGIGTQYFGPGTRLLVL.

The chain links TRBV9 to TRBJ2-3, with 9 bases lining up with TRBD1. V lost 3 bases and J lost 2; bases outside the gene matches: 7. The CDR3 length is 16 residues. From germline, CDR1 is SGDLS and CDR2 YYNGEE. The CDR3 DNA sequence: TGTGCCAGCAGCGCCATGGGACAGGGAAACACAGATACGCAGTATTTT. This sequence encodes CASSAMGQGNTDTQYF.

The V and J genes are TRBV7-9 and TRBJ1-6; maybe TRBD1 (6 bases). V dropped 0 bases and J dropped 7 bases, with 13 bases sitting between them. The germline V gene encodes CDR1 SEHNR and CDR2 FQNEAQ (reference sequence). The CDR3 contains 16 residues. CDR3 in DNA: TGTGCCAGCAGCTTAGCATCGGGGGGCGTAAATTCACCCCTCCACTTT. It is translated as CASSLASGGVNSPLHF.

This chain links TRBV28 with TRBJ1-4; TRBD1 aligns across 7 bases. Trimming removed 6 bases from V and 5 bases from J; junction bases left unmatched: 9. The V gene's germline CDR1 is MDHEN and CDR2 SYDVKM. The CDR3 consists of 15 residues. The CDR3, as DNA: TGTGCCAGCAGCAGACCAAGGGGGCAGAATGAAAAACTGTTTTTT. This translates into CASSRPRGQNEKLFF.

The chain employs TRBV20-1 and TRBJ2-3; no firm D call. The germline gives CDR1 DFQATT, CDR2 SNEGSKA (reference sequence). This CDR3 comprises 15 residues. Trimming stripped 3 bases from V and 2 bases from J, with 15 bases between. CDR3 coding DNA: TGCAGTGCTAGTTCCCAGTCCCCCCTCACAGATACGCAGTATTTT. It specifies CSASSQSPLTDTQYF.

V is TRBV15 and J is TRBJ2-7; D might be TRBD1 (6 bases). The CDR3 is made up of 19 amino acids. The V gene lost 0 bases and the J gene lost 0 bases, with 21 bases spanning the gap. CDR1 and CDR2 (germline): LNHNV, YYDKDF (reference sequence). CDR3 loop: CATSRDRRVGARSSYEQYF. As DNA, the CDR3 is TGTGCCACCAGCAGAGATAGGCGAGTGGGGGCCAGGAGCTCCTACGAGCAGTACTTC.